The present TCR beta chain was sequenced within a study of blood T cells in healthy people across ages. Turning to the study itself: About one barcoded beta molecule per two T cells came from capture by template switching.

Every sample gave at least 6 micrograms of total RNA when it was extracted. V lost 7 bases, J lost 0 bases, and 3 bases lay in between. The CDR3 totals 11 residues. From germline, CDR1 is MNHEY and CDR2 SVGEGT. Sample-barcoded 5' priming and a J-beta primer mix drove a second PCR of 7 to 11 cycles. Each of the cDNA molecules was tagged by a template-switch adaptor with 12 random nucleotides. TCRdb redid the calling of the 5' RACE reads with MiXCR, one entry per CDR3 protein. Here the sample spans roughly 800,000 distinct CDR3 sequences, 58% being singletons. The sample consisted of blood. The receptor was isolated from a man aged 25 to 40 in good health. The chain carries TRBV6-2 or TRBV6-3 and TRBJ1-1; no clear D gene. This CDR3 is CASTVNTEAFF. CDR3 coding DNA: TGTGCCAGCACGGTGAACACTGAAGCTTTCTTT.